The following is a TCR beta chain sequence with its context. Its cognate antigen is unknown. Here immunoSEQ multiplex PCR was the method, and the copy in TCRdb shows in-frame clones only, minus some. This repertoire shows 98,000 or so clones, about 90% found once; its top ten account for around 9%. The source of the sample is a study of T cell responses to AZD1222 COVID-19 vaccine. CDR1 and CDR2 from the germline V gene are SEHNR and FQNEAQ (reference sequence). This CDR3 is built from 17 residues. Trimming took 5 bases from V and 2 from J; bases not matched to a gene: 13. General study points: Repertoires were obtained only post-peak T cell response. Females outnumbered males among donors, who were mostly white British; clonal diversity was possibly underestimated.

This sequence originates from an adult in good health. The rearrangement links TRBV7-9 to TRBJ2-7, with TRBD1 matching 9 bases. Material: peripheral blood, obtained on day 0 of AZD1222 vaccination. The CDR3 spells CASSPRGDREETYEQYF. DNA of the CDR3: TGTGCCAGCAGCCCACGGGGGGACAGGGAAGAAACCTACGAGCAGTACTTC.